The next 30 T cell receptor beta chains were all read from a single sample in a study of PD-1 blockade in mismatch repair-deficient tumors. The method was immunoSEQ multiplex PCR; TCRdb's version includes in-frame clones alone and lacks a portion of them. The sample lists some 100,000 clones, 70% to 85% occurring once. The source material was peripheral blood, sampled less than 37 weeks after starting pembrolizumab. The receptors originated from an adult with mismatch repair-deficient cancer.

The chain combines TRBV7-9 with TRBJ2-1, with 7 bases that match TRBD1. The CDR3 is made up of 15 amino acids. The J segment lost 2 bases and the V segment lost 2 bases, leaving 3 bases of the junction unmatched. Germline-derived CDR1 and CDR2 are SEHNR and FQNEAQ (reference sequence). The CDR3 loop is CASSLTGQPYNEQFF. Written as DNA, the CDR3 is TGTGCCAGCAGCTTAACGGGACAGCCCTACAATGAGCAGTTCTTC.

This CDR3 is CASSLNPPGMEQYF. CDR3 DNA: TGTGCCAGCAGCCTAAACCCCCCAGGCATGGAGCAGTACTTC. The rearrangement links TRBV6-1 to TRBJ2-7; D is unresolved. V was pared by 6 bases and J by 7 bases, with 19 bases between. Per germline, CDR1 MNHNS and CDR2 SASEGT. The CDR3 has 14 amino acids.

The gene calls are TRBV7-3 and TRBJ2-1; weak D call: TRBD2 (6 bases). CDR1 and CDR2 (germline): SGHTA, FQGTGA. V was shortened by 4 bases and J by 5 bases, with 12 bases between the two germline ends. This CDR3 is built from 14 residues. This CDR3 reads CASSSGDFDNEQFF. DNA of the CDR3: TGTGCCAGCAGCTCGGGGGATTTCGACAATGAGCAGTTCTTC. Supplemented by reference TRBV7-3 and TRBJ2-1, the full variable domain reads GAGVSQTPSNKVTEKGKYVELRCDPISGHTALYWYRQSLGQGPEFLIYFQGTGAADDSGLPNDRFFAVRPEGSVSTLKIQRTERGDSAVYLCASSSGDFDNEQFFGPGTRLTVL.

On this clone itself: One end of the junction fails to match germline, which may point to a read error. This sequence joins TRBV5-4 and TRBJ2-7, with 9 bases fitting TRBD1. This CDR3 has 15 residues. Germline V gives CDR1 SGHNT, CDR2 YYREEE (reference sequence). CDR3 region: CASSQDPGQGTEQYF. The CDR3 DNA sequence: TGCGCCAGCAGCCAAGACCCGGGACAGGGTACCGAGCAGTACTTC.

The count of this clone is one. The CDR3 spells CASSLTGWGETQYF. CDR3 bases: TGTGCCAGCAGCTTGACAGGGTGGGGGGAGACCCAGTACTTC. The gene calls are TRBV5-6 and TRBJ2-5; TRBD1 might be the D (6 bases). The CDR3 is made up of 14 amino acids. Germline loops: CDR1 SGHDT, CDR2 YYEEEE. Trimming removed 1 base at V and 5 bases at J, with 12 bases between.

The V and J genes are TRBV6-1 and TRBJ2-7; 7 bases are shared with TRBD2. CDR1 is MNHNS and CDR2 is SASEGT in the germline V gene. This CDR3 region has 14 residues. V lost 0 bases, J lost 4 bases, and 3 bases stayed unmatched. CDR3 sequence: CASSEAGGPYEQYF. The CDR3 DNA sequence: TGTGCCAGCAGTGAAGCGGGAGGGCCATACGAGCAGTACTTC.

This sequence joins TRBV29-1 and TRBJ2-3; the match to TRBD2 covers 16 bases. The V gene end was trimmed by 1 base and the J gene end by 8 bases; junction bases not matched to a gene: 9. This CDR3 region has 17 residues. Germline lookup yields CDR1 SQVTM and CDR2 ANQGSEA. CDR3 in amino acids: CSVEGRGLAGGPGTQYF. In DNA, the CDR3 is TGCAGCGTTGAAGGAAGGGGACTAGCGGGAGGGCCAGGTACGCAGTATTTT.

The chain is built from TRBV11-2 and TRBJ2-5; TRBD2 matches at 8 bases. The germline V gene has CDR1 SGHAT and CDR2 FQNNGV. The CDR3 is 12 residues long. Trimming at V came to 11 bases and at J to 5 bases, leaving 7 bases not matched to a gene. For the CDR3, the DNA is TGTGCCTTGGGCGGGAGGAGGGAGACCCAGTACTTC. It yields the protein CALGGRRETQYF.

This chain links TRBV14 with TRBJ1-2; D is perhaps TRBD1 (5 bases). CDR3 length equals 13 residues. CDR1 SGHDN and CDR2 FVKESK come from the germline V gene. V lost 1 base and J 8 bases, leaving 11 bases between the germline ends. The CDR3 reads CASSQGNRDGYTF. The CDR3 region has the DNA TGTGCCAGCAGCCAAGGAAATAGGGACGGCTACACCTTC.

The DNA for the CDR3 is TGTGCCAGCAGCTACGACAGGGGGCTTAGCTATGGCTACACCTTC. It yields the protein CASSYDRGLSYGYTF. V and J are TRBV7-2 and TRBJ1-2; TRBD1 matches at 10 bases. The germline V gene has CDR1 SGHTA and CDR2 FQGNSA. With V trimmed by 4 bases and J by 4 bases, 6 bases remained unmatched. This CDR3 comprises 15 residues.

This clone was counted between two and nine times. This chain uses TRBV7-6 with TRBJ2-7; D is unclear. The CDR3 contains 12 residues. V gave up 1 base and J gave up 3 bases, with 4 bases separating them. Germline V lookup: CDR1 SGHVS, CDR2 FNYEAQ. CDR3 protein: CASSLVGYEQYF. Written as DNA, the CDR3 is TGTGCCAGCAGCTTAGTCGGCTACGAGCAGTACTTC.

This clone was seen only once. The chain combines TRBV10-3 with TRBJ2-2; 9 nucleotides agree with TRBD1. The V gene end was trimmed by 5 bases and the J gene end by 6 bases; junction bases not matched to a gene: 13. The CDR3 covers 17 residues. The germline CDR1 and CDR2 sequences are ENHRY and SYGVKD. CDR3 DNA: TGTGCCATCAGTTCGGAACAGGGGGCGTTCAAGTCCGGGGAGCTGTTTTTT. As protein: CAISSEQGAFKSGELFF.

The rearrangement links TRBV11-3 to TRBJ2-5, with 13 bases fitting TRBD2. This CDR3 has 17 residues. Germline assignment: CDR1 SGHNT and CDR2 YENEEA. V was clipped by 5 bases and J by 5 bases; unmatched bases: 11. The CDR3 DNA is TGTGCCAGCAGCACCCGGACTAGCGGGAGTGGGGAGGAGACCCAGTACTTC. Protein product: CASSTRTSGSGEETQYF.

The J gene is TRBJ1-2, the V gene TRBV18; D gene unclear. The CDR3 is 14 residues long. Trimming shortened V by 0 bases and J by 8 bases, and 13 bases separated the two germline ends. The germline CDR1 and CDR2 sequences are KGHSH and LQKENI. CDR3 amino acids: CASSPPLKDSGYTF. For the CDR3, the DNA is TGTGCCAGCTCACCACCGCTCAAGGATTCGGGCTACACCTTC. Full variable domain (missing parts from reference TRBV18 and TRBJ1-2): NAGVMQNPRHLVRRRGQEARLRCSPMKGHSHVYWYRQLPEEGLKFMVYLQKENIIDESGMPKERFSAEFPKEGPSILRIQQVVRGDSAAYFCASSPPLKDSGYTFGSGTRLTVV.

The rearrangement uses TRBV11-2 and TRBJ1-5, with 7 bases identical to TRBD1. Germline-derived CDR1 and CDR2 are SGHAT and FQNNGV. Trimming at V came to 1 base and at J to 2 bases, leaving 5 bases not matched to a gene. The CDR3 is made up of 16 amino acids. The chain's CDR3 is CASSLVGGQGNQPQHF. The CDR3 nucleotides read TGTGCCAGCAGCTTAGTTGGCGGACAGGGCAATCAGCCCCAGCATTTT.

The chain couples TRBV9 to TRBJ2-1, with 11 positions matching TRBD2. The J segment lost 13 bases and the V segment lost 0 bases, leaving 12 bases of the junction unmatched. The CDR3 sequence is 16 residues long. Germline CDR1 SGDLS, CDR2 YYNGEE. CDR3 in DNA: TGTGCCAGCAGCGTAGCCCCGACTAGCGGGACGACGTATCAGTTCTTC. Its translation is CASSVAPTSGTTYQFF.

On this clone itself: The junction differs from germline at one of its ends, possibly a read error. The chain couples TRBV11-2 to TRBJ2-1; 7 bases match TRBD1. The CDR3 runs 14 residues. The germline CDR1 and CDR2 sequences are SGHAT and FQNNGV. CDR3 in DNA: TGTGCCAGCAGATTAGGACAGGCGAGGGATGAGCAGTTCTTC. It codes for CASRLGQARDEQFF.

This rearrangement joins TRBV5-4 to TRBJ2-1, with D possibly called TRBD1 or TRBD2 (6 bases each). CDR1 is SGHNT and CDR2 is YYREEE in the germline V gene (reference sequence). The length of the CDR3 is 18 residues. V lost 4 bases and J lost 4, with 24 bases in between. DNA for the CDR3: TGTGCCAGCAGCCCGGAGGGGGTAGCTGGAACCTTATACAATGAGCAGTTCTTC. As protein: CASSPEGVAGTLYNEQFF.

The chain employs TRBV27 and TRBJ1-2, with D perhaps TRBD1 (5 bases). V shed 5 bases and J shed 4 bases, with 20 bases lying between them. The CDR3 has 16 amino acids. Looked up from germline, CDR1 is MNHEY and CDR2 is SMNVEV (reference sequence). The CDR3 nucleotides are TGTGCCAGCAGTACCTCCCCGGCAGGGCCGACCTATGGCTACACCTTC. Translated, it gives CASSTSPAGPTYGYTF.

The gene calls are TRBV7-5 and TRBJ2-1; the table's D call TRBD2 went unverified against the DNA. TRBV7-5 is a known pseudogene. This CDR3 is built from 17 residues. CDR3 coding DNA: TGTGCCAGAAGCTTAGAAGGTATGTCCAGCGGGAGTAATGAGCAGTTCTTC. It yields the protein CARSLEGMSSGSNEQFF.

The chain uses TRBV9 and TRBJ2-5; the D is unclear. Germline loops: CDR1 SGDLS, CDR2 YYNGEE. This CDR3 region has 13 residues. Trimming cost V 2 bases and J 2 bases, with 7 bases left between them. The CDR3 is CASSVSQQETQYF. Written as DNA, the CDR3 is TGTGCCAGCAGCGTCAGTCAGCAAGAGACCCAGTACTTC.

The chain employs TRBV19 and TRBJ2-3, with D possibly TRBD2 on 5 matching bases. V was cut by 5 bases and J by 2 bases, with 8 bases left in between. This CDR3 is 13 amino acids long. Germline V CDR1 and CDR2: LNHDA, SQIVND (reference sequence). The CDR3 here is CASSSGFTDTQYF. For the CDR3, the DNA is TGTGCCAGTAGTTCGGGGTTCACAGATACGCAGTATTTT.

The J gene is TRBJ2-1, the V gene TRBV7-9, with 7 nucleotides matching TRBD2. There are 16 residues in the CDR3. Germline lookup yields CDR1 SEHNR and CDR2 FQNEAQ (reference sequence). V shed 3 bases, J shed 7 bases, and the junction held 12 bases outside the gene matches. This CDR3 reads CASSFNLGLAGNEQFF. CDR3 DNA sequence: TGTGCCAGCAGCTTTAATTTAGGCTTAGCGGGTAATGAGCAGTTCTTC.

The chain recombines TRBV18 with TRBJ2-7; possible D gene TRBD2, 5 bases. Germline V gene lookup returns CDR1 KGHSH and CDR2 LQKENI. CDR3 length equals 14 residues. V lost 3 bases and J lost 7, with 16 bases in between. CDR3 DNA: TGTGCCAGCTCACCTTCCGGGGTAGGTCTGGAGCAGTACTTC. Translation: CASSPSGVGLEQYF.

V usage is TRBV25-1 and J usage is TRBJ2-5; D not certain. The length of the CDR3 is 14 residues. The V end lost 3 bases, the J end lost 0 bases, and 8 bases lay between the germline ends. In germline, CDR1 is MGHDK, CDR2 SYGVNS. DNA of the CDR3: TGTGCCAGCAGTGATTTTACTGACCAAGAGACCCAGTACTTC. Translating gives CASSDFTDQETQYF.

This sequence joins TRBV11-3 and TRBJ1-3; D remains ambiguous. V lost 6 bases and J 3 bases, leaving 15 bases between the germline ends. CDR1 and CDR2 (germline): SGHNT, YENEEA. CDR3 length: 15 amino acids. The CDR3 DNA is TGTGCCAGCAGTCGCCGCGGGCTTTTTGGAAACACCATATATTTT. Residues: CASSRRGLFGNTIYF.

The CDR3 nucleotides are TGCAGCGTTGGCCCCCAGTTGGGGATCGGCTACAATGAGCAGTTCTTC. Translating gives CSVGPQLGIGYNEQFF. J is TRBJ2-1 and V is TRBV29-1, with D unresolved. Germline assignment: CDR1 SQVTM and CDR2 ANQGSEA. V shed 4 bases and J shed 3 bases, with 19 bases lying between them. This CDR3 comprises 16 residues.

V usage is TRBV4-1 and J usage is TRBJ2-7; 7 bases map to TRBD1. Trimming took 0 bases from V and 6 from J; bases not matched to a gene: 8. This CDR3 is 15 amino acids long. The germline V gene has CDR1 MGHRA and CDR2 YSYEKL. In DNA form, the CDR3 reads TGCGCCAGCAGCCAAGATCAGGGACAGAGGCGCGAGCAGTACTTC. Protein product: CASSQDQGQRREQYF.

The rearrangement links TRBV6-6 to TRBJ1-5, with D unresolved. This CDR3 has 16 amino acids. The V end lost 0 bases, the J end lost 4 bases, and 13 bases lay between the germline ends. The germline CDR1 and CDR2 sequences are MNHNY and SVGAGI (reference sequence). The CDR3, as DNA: TGTGCCAGCAGTTACTCCGATTCGGGAATTAATCAGCCCCAGCATTTT. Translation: CASSYSDSGINQPQHF.

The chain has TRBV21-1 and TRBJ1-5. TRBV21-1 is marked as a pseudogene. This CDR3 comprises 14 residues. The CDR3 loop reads CAISGCIGNQPQHF. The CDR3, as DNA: TGTGCCATCTCCGGGTGCATTGGCAATCAGCCCCAGCATTTT.